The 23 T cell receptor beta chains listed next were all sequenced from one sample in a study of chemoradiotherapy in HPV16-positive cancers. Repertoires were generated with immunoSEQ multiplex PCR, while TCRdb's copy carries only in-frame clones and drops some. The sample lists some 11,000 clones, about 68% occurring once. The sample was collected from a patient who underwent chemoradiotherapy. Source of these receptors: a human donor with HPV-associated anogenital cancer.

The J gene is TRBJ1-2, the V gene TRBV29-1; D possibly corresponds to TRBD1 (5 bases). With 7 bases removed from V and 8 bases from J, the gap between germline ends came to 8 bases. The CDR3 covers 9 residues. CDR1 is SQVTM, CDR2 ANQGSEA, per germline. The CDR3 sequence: CSGGEGYTF. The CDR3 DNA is TGCAGCGGGGGGGAGGGCTACACCTTC.

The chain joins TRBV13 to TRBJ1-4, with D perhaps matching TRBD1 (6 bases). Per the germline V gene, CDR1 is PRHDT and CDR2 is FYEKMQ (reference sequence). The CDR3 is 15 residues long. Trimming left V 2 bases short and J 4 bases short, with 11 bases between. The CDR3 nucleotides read TGTGCCAGCAGCTTAAAGGGGGGGCTTAATGAAAAACTGTTTTTT. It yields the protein CASSLKGGLNEKLFF.

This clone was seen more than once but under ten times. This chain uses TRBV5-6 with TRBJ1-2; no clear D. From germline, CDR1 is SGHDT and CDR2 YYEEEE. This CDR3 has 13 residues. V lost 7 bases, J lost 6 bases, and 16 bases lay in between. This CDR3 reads CASSPVRINGYTF. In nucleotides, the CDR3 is TGTGCCAGCTCCCCTGTGAGGATCAATGGCTACACCTTC. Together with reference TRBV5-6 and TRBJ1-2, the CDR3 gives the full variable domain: DAGVTQSPTHLIKTRGQQVTLRCSPKSGHDTVSWYQQALGQGPQFIFQYYEEEERQRGNFPDRFSGHQFPNYSSELNVNALLLGDSALYLCASSPVRINGYTFGSGTRLTVV.

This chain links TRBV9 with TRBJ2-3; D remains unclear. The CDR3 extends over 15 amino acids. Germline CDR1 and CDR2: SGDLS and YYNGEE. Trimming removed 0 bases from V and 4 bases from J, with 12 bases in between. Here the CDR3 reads CASSVEGSLADTQYF. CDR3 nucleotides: TGTGCCAGCAGCGTAGAGGGTTCTCTCGCAGATACGCAGTATTTT.

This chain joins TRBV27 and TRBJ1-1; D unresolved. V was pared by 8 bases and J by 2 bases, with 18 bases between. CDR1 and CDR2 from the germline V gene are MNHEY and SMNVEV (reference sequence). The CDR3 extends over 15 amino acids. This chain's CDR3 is CASSPGRILNTEAFF. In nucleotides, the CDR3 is TGTGCCAGCTCCCCTGGACGCATCTTAAACACTGAAGCTTTCTTT.

CDR3 residues: CASSIAGQGYEKLFF. The CDR3, as DNA: TGTGCCAGTAGCATTGCCGGGCAGGGGTACGAAAAACTGTTTTTT. This sequence joins TRBV19 and TRBJ1-4; perhaps TRBD1 as D (6 bases). Per germline, CDR1 LNHDA and CDR2 SQIVND (reference sequence). This CDR3 is built from 15 residues. Trimming took off 6 bases at V and 8 bases at J, with 19 bases between the two ends.

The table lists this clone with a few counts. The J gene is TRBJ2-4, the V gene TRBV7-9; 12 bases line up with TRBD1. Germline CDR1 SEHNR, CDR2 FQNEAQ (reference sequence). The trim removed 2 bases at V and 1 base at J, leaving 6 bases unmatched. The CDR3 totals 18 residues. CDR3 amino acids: CASSLWDRGRVAKNIQYF. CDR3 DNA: TGTGCCAGCAGCTTATGGGACAGGGGGCGCGTGGCCAAAAACATTCAGTACTTC.

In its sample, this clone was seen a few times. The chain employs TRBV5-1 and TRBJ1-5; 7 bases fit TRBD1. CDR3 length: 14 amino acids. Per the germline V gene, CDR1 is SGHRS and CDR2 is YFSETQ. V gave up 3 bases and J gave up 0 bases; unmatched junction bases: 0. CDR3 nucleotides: TGCGCCAGCAGCTGGGACAGTAGCAATCAGCCCCAGCATTTT. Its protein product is CASSWDSSNQPQHF.

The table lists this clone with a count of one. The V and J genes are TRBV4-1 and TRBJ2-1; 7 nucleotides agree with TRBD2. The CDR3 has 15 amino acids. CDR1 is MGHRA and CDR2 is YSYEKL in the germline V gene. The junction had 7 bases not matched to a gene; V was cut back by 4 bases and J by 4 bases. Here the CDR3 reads CASSLGLVQYNEQFF. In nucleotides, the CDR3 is TGCGCCAGCAGCCTCGGACTAGTCCAATACAATGAGCAGTTCTTC.

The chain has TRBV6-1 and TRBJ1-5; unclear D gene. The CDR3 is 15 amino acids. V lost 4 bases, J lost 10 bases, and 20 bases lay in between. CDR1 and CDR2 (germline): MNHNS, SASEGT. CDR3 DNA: TGTGCCAGCAGTGGCAGCGCGCGGTTTGTTTCTCCCCAGCATTTT. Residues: CASSGSARFVSPQHF.

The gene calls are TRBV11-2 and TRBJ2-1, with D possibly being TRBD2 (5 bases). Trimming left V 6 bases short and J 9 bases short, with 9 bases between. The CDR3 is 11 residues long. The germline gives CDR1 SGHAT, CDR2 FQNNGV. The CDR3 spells CASRRLLEQFF. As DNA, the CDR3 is TGTGCCAGCAGACGACTACTTGAGCAGTTCTTC.

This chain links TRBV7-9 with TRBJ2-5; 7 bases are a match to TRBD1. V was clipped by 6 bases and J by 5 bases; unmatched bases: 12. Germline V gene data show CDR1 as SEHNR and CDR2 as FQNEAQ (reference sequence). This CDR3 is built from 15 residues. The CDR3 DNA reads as TGTGCCAGCAGACTAACAGGGGTCCCTGTCGAGACCCAGTACTTC. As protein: CASRLTGVPVETQYF.

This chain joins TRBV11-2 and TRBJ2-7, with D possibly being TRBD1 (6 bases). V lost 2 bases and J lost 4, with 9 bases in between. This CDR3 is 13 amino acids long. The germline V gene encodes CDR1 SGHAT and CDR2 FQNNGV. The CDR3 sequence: CASSLTGPYEQYV. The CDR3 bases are TGTGCCAGCAGCTTAACAGGGCCTTACGAGCAGTACGTC.

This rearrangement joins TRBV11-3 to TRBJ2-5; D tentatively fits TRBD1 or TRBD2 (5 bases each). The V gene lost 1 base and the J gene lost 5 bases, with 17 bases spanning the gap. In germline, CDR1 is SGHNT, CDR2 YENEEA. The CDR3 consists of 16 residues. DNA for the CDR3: TGTGCCAGCAGCTTAGGGGGTCTCGGGGCTGGGGAGACCCAGTACTTC. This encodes CASSLGGLGAGETQYF.

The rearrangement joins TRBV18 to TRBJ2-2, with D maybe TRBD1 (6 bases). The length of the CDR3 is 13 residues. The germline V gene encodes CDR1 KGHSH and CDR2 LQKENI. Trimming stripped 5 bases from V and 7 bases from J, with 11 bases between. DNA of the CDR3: TGTGCCAGCTCATTAATGGACAGCGGGGAGCTGTTTTTT. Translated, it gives CASSLMDSGELFF.

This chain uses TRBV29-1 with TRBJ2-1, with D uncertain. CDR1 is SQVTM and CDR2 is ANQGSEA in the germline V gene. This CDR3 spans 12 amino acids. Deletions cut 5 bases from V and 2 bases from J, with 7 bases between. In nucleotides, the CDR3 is TGCAGCGTTAGCCCGCCCTACAATGAGCAGTTCTTC. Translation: CSVSPPYNEQFF.

The CDR3 nucleotides are TGTGCCAGCAGCTTAGTAACCAGGAGGACAGGCCGGAGCTACACCTTC. Translating it yields CASSLVTRRTGRSYTF. V usage is TRBV11-2 and J usage is TRBJ1-2, with 7 bases identical to TRBD1. CDR1 and CDR2 from the germline V gene are SGHAT and FQNNGV. This CDR3 is built from 16 residues. The trim removed 1 base at V and 9 bases at J, leaving 14 bases unmatched.

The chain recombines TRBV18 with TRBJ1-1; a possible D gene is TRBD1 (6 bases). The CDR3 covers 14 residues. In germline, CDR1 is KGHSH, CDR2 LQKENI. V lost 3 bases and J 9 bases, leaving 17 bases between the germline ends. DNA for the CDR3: TGTGCCAGCTCACCGCAGACTTCCGGGGACAAAGCTTTCTTT. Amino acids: CASSPQTSGDKAFF.

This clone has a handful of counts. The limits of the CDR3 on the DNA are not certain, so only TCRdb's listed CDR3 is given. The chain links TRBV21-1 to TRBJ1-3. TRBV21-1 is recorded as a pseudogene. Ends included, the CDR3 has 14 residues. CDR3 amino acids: CASSKVGTGNTIYF.

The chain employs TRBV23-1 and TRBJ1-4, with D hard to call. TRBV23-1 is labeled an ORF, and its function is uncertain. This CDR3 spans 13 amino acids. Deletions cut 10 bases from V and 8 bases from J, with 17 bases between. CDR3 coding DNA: TGCGCCACCTCCGGGCAATTGGGGGAAAAACTGTTTTTT. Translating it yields CATSGQLGEKLFF.

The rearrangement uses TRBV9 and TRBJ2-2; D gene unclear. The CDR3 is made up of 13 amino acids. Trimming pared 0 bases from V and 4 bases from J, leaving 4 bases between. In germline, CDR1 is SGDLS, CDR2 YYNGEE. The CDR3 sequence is CASSVGGTGELFF. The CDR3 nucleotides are TGTGCCAGCAGCGTAGGGGGCACCGGGGAGCTGTTTTTT.

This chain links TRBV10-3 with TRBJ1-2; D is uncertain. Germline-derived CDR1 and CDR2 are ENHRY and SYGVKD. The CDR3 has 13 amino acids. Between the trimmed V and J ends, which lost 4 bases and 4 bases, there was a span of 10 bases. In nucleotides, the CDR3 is TGTGCCATCAGTGGAGGGTTTGGCTATGGCTACACCTTC. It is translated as CAISGGFGYGYTF.

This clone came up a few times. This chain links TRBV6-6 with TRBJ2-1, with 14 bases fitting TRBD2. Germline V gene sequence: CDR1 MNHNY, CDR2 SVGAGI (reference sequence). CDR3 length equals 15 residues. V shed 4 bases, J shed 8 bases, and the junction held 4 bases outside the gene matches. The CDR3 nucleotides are TGTGCCAGCAGTTCCGGGACTAGCGGGAGTGATGAGCAGTTCTTC. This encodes CASSSGTSGSDEQFF.